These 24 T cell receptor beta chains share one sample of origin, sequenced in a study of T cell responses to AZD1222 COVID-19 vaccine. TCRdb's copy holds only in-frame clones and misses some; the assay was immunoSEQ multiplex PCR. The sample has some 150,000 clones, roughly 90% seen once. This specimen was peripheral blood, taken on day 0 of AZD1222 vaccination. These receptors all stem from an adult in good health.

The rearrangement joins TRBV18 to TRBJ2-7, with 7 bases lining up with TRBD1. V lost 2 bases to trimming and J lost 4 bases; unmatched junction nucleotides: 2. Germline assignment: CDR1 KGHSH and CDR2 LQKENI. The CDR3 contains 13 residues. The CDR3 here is CASSPDRAYEQYF. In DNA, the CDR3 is TGTGCCAGCTCACCAGACAGGGCGTACGAGCAGTACTTC.

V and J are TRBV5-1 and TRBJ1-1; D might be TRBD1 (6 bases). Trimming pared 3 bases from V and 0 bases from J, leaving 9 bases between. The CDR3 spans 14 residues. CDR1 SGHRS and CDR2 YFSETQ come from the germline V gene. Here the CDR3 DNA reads TGCGCCAGCAGCTCAGACAGGATGAACACTGAAGCTTTCTTT. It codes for CASSSDRMNTEAFF.

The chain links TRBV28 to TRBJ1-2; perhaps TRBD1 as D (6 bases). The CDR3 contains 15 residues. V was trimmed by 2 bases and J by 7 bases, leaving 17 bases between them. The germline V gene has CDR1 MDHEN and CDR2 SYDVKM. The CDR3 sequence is CASSLGGEGDSGYTF. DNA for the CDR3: TGTGCCAGCAGTTTAGGAGGAGAGGGGGATAGTGGCTACACCTTC.

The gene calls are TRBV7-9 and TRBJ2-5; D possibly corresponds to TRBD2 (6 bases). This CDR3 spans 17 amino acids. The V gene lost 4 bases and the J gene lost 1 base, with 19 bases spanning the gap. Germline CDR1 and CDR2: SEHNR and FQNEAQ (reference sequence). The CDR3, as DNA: TGTGCCAGCAGCTCCCTAGAGGGCGGGGCGCTCCAAGAGACCCAGTACTTC. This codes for CASSSLEGGALQETQYF.

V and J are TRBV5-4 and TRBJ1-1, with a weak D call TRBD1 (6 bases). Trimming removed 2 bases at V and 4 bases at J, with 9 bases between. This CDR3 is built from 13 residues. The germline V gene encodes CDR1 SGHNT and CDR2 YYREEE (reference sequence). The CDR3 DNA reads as TGTGCCAGCAGCTTACAGGGAGGCACTGAAGCTTTCTTT. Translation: CASSLQGGTEAFF.

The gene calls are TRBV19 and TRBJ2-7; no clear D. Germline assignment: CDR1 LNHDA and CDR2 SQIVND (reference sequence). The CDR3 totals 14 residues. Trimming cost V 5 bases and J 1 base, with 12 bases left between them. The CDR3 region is CASSPGFGSYEQYF. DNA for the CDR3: TGTGCCAGTAGTCCCGGCTTCGGGTCCTACGAGCAGTACTTC.

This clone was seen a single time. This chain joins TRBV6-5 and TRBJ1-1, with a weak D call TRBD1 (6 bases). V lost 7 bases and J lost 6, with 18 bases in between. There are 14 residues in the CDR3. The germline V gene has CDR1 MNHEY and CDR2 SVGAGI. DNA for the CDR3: TGTGCCAGCACCCAGCGGGGGGCAACTGCTGAAGCTTTCTTT. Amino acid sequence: CASTQRGATAEAFF.

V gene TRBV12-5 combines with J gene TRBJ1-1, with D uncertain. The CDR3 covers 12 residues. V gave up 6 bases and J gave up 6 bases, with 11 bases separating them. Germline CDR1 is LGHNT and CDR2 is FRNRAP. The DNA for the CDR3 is TGTGCTAGTGGCCTTTCCCGGTCTGAAGCTTTCTTT. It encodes CASGLSRSEAFF.

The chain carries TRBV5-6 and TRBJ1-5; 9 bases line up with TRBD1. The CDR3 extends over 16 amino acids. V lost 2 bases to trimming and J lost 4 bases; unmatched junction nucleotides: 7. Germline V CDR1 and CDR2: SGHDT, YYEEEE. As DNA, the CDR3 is TGTGCCAGCAGCTTCCCCGGACAGGGGAAGAATCAGCCCCAGCATTTT. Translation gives CASSFPGQGKNQPQHF.

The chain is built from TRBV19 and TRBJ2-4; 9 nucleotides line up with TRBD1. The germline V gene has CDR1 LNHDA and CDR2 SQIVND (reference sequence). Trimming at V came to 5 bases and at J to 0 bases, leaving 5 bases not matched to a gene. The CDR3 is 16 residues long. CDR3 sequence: CASSFGTGLAKNIQYF. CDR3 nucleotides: TGTGCCAGTAGTTTCGGGACAGGGTTAGCCAAAAACATTCAGTACTTC.

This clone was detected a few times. CDR3 in DNA: TGTGCCAGCAGCGCCTCGACAGGGGGCTATGGCTACACCTTC. Its translation is CASSASTGGYGYTF. The rearrangement joins TRBV7-2 to TRBJ1-2; 9 bases agree with TRBD1. Germline loops: CDR1 SGHTA, CDR2 FQGNSA. The length of the CDR3 is 14 residues. V lost 5 bases, J lost 4 bases, and 5 bases stayed unmatched.

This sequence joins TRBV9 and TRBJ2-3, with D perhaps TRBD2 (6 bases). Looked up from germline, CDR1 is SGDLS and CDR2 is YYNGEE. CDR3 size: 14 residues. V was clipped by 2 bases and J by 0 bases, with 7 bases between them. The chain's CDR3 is CASSVRGSTDTQYF. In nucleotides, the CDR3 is TGTGCCAGCAGCGTCCGGGGGAGCACAGATACGCAGTATTTT.

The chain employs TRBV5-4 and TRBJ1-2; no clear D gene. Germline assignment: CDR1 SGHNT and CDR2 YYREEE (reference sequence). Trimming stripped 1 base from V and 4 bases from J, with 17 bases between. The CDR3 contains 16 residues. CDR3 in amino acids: CASSLYAGGRLYGYTF. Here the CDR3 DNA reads TGTGCCAGCAGCTTGTATGCTGGCGGGAGACTCTATGGCTACACCTTC.

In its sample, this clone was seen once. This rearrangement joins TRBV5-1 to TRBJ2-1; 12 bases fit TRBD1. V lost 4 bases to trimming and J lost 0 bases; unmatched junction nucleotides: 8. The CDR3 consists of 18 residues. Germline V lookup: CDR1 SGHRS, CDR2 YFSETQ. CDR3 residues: CASSPGTGGVYSYNEQFF. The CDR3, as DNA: TGCGCCAGCAGCCCTGGGACAGGGGGCGTCTACTCCTACAATGAGCAGTTCTTC.

The CDR3 loop is CASSQVGQGSGNTIYF. The CDR3 DNA follows: TGTGCCAGCAGCCAAGTGGGGCAGGGCTCTGGAAACACCATATATTTT. The chain uses TRBV4-2 and TRBJ1-3, with a possible D match to TRBD1 (5 bases). The V end was cut by 1 base, the J end by 0 bases, with 10 bases between. In germline, CDR1 is LGHNA, CDR2 YNFKEQ. This CDR3 has 16 residues.

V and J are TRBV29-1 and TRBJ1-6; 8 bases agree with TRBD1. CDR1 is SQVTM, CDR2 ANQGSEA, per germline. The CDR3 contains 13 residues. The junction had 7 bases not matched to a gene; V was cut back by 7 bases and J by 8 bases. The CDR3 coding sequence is TGCAGCGCCTCGGACAGGGTTGATTCACCCCTCCACTTT. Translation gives CSASDRVDSPLHF.

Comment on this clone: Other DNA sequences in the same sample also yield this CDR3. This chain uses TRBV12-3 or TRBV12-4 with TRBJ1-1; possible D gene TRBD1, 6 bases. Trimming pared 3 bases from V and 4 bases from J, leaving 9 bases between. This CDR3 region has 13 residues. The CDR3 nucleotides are TGTGCCAGCAGTTTGTCCAGGGGCACTGAAGCTTTCTTT. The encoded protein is CASSLSRGTEAFF.

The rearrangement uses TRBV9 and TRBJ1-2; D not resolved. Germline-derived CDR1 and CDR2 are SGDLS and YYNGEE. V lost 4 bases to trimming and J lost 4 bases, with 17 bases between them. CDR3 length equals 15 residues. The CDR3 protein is CASSLVGEGGYGYTF. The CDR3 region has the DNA TGTGCCAGCAGCCTGGTCGGAGAGGGAGGCTATGGCTACACCTTC.

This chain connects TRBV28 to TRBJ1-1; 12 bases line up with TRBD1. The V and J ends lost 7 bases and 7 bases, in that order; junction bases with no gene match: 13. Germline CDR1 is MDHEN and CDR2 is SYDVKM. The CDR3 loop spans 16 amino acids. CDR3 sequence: CASTPPGTGGADEAFF. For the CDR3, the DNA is TGTGCCAGCACACCCCCCGGGACAGGGGGCGCCGATGAAGCTTTCTTT. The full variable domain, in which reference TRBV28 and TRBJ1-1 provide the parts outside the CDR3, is DVKVTQSSRYLVKRTGEKVFLECVQDMDHENMFWYRQDPGLGLRLIYFSYDVKMKEKGDIPEGYSVSREKKERFSLILESASTNQTSMYLCASTPPGTGGADEAFFGQGTRLTVV.

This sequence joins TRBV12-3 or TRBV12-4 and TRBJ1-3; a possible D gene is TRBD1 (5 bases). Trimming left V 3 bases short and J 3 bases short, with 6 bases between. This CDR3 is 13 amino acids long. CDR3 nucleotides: TGTGCCAGCAGTTTGGGACTTGGAAACACCATATATTTT. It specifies CASSLGLGNTIYF.

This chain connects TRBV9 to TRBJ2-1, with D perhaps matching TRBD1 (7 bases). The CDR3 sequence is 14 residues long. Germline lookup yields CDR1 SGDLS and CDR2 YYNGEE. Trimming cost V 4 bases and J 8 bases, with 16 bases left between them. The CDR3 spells CASSRQEGADEQFF. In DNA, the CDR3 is TGTGCCAGCAGCCGTCAGGAGGGGGCCGATGAGCAGTTCTTC.

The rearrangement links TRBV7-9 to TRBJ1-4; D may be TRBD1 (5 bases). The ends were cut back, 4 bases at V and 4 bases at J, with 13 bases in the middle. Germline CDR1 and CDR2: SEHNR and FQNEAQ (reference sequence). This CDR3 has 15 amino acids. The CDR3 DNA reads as TGTGCCAGCAGCTCGGGACTCCGGCGTAATGAAAAACTGTTTTTT. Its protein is CASSSGLRRNEKLFF.

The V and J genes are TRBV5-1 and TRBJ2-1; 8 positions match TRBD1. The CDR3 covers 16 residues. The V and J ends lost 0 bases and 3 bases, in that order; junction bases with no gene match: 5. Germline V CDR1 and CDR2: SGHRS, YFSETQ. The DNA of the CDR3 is TGCGCCAGCAGCTTGGCATTGGACAGGGTCTACAATGAGCAGTTCTTC. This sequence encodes CASSLALDRVYNEQFF.

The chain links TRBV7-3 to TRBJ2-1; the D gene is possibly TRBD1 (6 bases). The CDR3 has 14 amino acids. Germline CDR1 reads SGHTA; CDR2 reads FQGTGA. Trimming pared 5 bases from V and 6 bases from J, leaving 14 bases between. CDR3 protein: CASSPTGRGNEQFF. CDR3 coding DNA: TGTGCCAGCAGCCCCACGGGCAGGGGCAATGAGCAGTTCTTC.